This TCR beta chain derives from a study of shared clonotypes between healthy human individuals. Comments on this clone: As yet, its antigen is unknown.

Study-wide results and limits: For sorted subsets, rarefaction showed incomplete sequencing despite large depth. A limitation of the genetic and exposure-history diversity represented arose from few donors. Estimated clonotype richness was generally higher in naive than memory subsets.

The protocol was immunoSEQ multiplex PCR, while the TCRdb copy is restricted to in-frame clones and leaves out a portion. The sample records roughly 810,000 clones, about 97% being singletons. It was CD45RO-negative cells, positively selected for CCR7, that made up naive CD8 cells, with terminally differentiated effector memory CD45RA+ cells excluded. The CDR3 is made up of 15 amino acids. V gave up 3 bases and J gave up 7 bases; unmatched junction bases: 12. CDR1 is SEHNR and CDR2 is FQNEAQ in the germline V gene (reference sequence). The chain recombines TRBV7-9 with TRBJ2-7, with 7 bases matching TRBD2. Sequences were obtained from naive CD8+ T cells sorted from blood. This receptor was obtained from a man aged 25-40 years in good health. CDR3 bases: TGTGCCAGCAGCTTGGGGAGGGACTCTCCCTTGGAGCAGTACTTC. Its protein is CASSLGRDSPLEQYF.